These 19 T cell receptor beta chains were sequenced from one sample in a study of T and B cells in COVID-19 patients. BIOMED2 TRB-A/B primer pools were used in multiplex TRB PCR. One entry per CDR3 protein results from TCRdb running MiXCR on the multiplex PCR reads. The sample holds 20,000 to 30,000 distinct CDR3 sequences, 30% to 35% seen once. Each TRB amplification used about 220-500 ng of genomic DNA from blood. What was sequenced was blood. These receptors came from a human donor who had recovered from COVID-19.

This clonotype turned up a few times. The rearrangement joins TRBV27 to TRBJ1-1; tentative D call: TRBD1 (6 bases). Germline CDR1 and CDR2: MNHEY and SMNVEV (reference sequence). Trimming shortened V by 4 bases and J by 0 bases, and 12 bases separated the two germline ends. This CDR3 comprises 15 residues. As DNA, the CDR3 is TGTGCCAGCAGTTCTCGGGACACCTTGAACACTGAAGCTTTCTTT. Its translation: CASSSRDTLNTEAFF.

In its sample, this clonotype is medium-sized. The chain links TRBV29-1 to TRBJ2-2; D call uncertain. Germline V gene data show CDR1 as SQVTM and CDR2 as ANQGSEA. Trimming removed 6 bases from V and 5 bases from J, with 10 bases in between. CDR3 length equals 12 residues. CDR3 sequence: CSVVEPTGELFF. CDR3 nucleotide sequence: TGCAGCGTCGTCGAACCAACCGGGGAGCTGTTTTTT.

The CDR3 region is CASSVRGTGGYEQYF. In DNA, the CDR3 is TGTGCCAGCAGCGTCCGGGGCACCGGTGGCTACGAGCAGTACTTC. The chain carries TRBV27 and TRBJ2-7, with D perhaps matching TRBD1 or TRBD2 (5 bases each). V lost 6 bases and J 3 bases, leaving 18 bases between the germline ends. The CDR3 runs to 15 residues. Per germline, CDR1 MNHEY and CDR2 SMNVEV (reference sequence).

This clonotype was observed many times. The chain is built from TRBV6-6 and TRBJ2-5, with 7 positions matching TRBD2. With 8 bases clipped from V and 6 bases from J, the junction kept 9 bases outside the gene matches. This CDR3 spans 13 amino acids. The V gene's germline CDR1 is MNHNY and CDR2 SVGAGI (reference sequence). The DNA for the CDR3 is TGTGCCAGCGCAGGGAGGGACGGGCAGACCCAGTACTTC. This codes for CASAGRDGQTQYF.

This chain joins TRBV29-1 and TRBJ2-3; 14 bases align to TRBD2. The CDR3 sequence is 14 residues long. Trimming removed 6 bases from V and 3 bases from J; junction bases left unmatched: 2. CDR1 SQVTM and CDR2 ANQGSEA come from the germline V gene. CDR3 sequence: CSVGTSGSTDTQYF. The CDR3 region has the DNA TGCAGCGTCGGGACTAGCGGGAGTACAGATACGCAGTATTTT.

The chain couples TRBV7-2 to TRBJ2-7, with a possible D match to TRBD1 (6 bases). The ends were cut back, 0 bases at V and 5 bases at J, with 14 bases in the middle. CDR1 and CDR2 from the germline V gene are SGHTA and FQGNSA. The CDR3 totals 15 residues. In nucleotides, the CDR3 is TGTGCCAGCAGCTTAGCGTTACAGGGTGGGGACGAGCAGTACTTC. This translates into CASSLALQGGDEQYF.

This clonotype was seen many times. The CDR3 loop reads CAWAYSSETQYF. The CDR3 DNA reads TGTGCCTGGGCGTATTCGTCGGAGACCCAGTACTTC. The gene calls are TRBV30 and TRBJ2-5, with D hard to call. CDR3 length: 12 amino acids. V was clipped by 5 bases and J by 5 bases, with 12 bases between them. Per the germline V gene, CDR1 is GTSNPN and CDR2 is SVGIG (reference sequence).

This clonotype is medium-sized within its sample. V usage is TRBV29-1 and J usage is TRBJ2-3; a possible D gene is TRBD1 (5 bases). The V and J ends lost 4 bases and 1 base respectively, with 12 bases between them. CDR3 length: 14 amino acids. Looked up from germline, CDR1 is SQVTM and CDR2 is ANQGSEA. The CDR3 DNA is TGCAGCGTTGGCCCCAGGGTTCGCACAGATACGCAGTATTTT. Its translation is CSVGPRVRTDTQYF.

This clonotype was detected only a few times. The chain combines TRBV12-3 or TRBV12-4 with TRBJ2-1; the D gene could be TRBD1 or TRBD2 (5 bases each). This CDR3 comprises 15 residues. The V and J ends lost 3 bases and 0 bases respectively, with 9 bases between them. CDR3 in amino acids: CASSLPGTSYNEQFF. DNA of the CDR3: TGTGCCAGCAGTTTGCCAGGGACCTCCTACAATGAGCAGTTCTTC.

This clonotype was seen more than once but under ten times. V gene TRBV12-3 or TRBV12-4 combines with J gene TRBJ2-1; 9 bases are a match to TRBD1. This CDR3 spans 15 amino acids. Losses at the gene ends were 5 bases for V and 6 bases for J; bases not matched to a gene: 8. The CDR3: CASSLTGGTGNEQFF. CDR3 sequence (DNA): TGTGCCAGCAGTCTGACAGGGGGTACTGGCAATGAGCAGTTCTTC.

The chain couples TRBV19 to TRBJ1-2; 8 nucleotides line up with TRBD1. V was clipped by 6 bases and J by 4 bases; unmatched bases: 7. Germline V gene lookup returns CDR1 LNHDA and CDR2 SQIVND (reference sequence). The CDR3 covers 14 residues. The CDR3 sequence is CASRTVQGAYGYTF. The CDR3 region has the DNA TGTGCCAGTAGAACGGTCCAGGGGGCCTATGGCTACACCTTC.

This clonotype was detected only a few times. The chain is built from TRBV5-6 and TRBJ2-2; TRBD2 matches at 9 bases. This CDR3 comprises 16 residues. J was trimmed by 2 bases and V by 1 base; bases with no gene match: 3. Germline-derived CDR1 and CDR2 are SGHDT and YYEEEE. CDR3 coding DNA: TGTGCCAGCAGCTTGAGCGGGGGGCGCAACACCGGGGAGCTGTTTTTT. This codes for CASSLSGGRNTGELFF.

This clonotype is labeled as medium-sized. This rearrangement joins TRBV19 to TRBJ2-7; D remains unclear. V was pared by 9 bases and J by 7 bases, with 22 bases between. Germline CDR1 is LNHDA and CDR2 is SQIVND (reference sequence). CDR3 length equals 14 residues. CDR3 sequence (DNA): TGTGCCAGCTCCCGGTTGGCCTCGTCCTGGGAGCAGTACTTC. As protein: CASSRLASSWEQYF. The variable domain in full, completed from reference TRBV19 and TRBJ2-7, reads DGGITQSPKYLFRKEGQNVTLSCEQNLNHDAMYWYRQDPGQGLRLIYYSQIVNDFQKGDIAEGYSVSREKKESFPLTVTSAQKNPTAFYLCASSRLASSWEQYFGPGTRLTVT.

The DNA for the CDR3 is TGTGCCAGCAGCTTGGCCGGGGCGGTGCAGCCCCAGCATTTT. This sequence encodes CASSLAGAVQPQHF. The chain is built from TRBV5-6 and TRBJ1-5, with a weak D call TRBD1 (5 bases). The CDR3 covers 14 residues. Germline V lookup: CDR1 SGHDT, CDR2 YYEEEE. Trimming took off 0 bases at V and 7 bases at J, with 11 bases between the two ends. The whole variable domain, remainder taken from reference TRBV5-6 and TRBJ1-5, is DAGVTQSPTHLIKTRGQQVTLRCSPKSGHDTVSWYQQALGQGPQFIFQYYEEEERQRGNFPDRFSGHQFPNYSSELNVNALLLGDSALYLCASSLAGAVQPQHFGDGTRLSIL.

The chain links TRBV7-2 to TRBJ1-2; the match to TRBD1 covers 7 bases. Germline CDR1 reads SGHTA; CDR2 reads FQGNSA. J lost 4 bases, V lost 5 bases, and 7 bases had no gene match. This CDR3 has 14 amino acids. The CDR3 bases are TGTGCCAGCAGCATCGACAGGGAAAGCTATGGCTACACCTTC. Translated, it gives CASSIDRESYGYTF.

The DNA for the CDR3 is TGCGCCAGCAGCCAAGCGACAGGGAGGCATGGCTACACCTTC. It codes for CASSQATGRHGYTF. This chain joins TRBV4-3 and TRBJ1-2; 7 bases match TRBD1. V trimming: 1 base; J trimming: 6 bases; junction bases outside the gene matches: 5. Germline CDR1 is LGHNA and CDR2 is YSLEER. The CDR3 has 14 residues.

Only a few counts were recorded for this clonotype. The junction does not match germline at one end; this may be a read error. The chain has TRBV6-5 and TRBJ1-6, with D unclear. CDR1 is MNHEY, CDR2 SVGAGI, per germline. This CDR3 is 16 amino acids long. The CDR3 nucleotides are TGCGCCAGCAGCTTGGATGGGTCCCCCATGAATTCACCCCTCCACTTT. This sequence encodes CASSLDGSPMNSPLHF.

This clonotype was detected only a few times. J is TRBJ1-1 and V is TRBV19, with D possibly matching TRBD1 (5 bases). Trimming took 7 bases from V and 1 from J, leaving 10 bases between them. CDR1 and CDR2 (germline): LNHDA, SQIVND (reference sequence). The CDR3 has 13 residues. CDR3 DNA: TGTGCCAGTACCGGGACCCCGAACACTGAAGCTTTCTTT. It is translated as CASTGTPNTEAFF.

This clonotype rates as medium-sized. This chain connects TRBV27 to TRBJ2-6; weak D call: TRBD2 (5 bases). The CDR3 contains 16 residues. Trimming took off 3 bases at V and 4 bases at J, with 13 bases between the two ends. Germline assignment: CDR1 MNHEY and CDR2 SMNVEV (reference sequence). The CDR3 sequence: CASSFTRTGGANVLTF. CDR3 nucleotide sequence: TGTGCCAGCAGTTTCACTCGGACGGGGGGGGCCAACGTCCTGACTTTC.